The 26 T cell receptor beta chains below were found in one sample sequenced in a study of cytomegalovirus exposure and HLA in healthy donors. TCRdb keeps only in-frame clones here, not all; method: immunoSEQ multiplex PCR. In the table there are about 71,000 clones, about 94% of which are singletons. Sequenced material: PBMCs. The receptors were sampled from a man aged 18 to 29 in good health and CMV-seropositive.

Comment on this clone: Additional DNA sequences in this sample encode the identical CDR3. The V and J genes are TRBV29-1 and TRBJ2-5; 9 bases line up with TRBD1. There are 15 residues in the CDR3. V gave up 4 bases and J gave up 7 bases; unmatched junction bases: 13. From germline, CDR1 is SQVTM and CDR2 ANQGSEA. CDR3 DNA: TGCAGCGTTGTCCTACAGGACAGGGGCGGGGGGACCCAGTACTTC. Protein sequence: CSVVLQDRGGGTQYF.

The V call is TRBV21-1, the J call TRBJ2-3; the table gives TRBD2 as D, unverified against the DNA. TRBV21-1 is noted as a pseudogene. The CDR3 is 14 amino acids. The CDR3 bases are TGTGCCAGCAGCAATAGGACTAGCGGATATACGCAGTATTTT. This translates into CASSNRTSGYTQYF.

The rearrangement links TRBV9 to TRBJ2-3; D is perhaps TRBD2 (6 bases). CDR1 is SGDLS, CDR2 YYNGEE, per germline. The CDR3 length is 14 residues. Between the trimmed V and J ends, which lost 7 bases and 1 base, there was a span of 13 bases. The CDR3 nucleotides read TGTGCCAGCGCGGACGGGGGTCGCACAGATACGCAGTATTTT. As protein: CASADGGRTDTQYF. Full variable domain (remainder filled in from reference TRBV9 and TRBJ2-3): DSGVTQTPKHLITATGQRVTLRCSPRSGDLSVYWYQQSLDQGLQFLIQYYNGEERAKGNILERFSAQQFPDLHSELNLSSLELGDSALYFCASADGGRTDTQYFGPGTRLTVL.

The gene calls are TRBV7-9 and TRBJ2-5; 8 nucleotides agree with TRBD1. J was trimmed by 3 bases and V by 4 bases; bases with no gene match: 1. CDR1 is SEHNR and CDR2 is FQNEAQ in the germline V gene (reference sequence). The CDR3 length is 13 residues. CDR3 protein: CASSSDREETQYF. CDR3 in DNA: TGTGCCAGCAGCTCGGACAGGGAAGAGACCCAGTACTTC.

The chain is built from TRBV27 and TRBJ2-2; 7 bases match TRBD1. The V and J ends lost 5 bases and 6 bases, in that order; junction bases with no gene match: 12. Germline loops: CDR1 MNHEY, CDR2 SMNVEV (reference sequence). The CDR3 is 16 residues long. The DNA of the CDR3 is TGTGCCAGCAGTCATCGGACAGGCGTCAGCGCCGGGGAGCTGTTTTTT. Its translation: CASSHRTGVSAGELFF.

Worth noting for this clone: Mismatch with germline at one junction end may stem from a read error. CDR3 residues: CSVDVLPHF. The CDR3 DNA is TGCAGCGTTGACGTACTCCCGCACTTC. The V gene is TRBV29-1, the J gene TRBJ2-5; D gene unclear. The CDR3 sequence is 9 residues long. In germline, CDR1 is SQVTM, CDR2 ANQGSEA.

This clone has more than one count but fewer than ten. This chain links TRBV5-6 with TRBJ1-1; D remains ambiguous. The germline V gene has CDR1 SGHDT and CDR2 YYEEEE. Trimming shortened V by 3 bases and J by 3 bases, and 12 bases separated the two germline ends. The CDR3 is made up of 14 amino acids. The CDR3 DNA follows: TGTGCCAGCAGCTCGTGGGTACGGGACACTGAAGCTTTCTTT. Translation gives CASSSWVRDTEAFF.

This clone was observed once. This chain joins TRBV18 and TRBJ2-5; the D gene is possibly TRBD1 (6 bases). Germline CDR1 and CDR2: KGHSH and LQKENI. This CDR3 has 15 amino acids. With 0 bases removed from V and 2 bases from J, the gap between germline ends came to 10 bases. Written as DNA, the CDR3 is TGTGCCAGCTCACCACCAATCGGACAGCAAGAGACCCAGTACTTC. This encodes CASSPPIGQQETQYF.

The chain employs TRBV10-2 and TRBJ2-1, with D possibly being TRBD2 (5 bases). The CDR3 length is 14 residues. The V gene lost 7 bases and the J gene lost 5 bases, with 15 bases spanning the gap. CDR1 WSHSY and CDR2 SAAADI come from the germline V gene. The CDR3 region has the DNA TGCGCCAGCAATTTCCTACGGGGTAACAATGAGCAGTTCTTC. Its protein is CASNFLRGNNEQFF.

The chain links TRBV5-1 to TRBJ2-4, with 11 bases identical to TRBD1. Germline values: CDR1 SGHRS, CDR2 YFSETQ. The CDR3 covers 14 residues. J lost 7 bases, V lost 0 bases, and 0 bases had no gene match. CDR3 protein: CASSLGTGGNIQYF. DNA of the CDR3: TGCGCCAGCAGCTTGGGGACAGGGGGCAACATTCAGTACTTC.

This clone turned up a few times. The rearrangement links TRBV28 to TRBJ2-1; TRBD1 agrees at 7 bases. The germline CDR1 and CDR2 sequences are MDHEN and SYDVKM. CDR3 length: 14 amino acids. With V trimmed by 3 bases and J by 6 bases, 5 bases remained unmatched. The DNA for the CDR3 is TGTGCCAGCAGTTTGAGTAACAGGGGCAATGAGCAGTTCTTC. This encodes CASSLSNRGNEQFF.

The V call is TRBV15, the J call TRBJ1-2, with 7 bases aligning to TRBD1. Trimming at V came to 4 bases and at J to 1 base, leaving 6 bases not matched to a gene. The CDR3 consists of 15 residues. CDR1 LNHNV and CDR2 YYDKDF come from the germline V gene (reference sequence). The CDR3 here is CATSTTGQYNYGYTF. Here the CDR3 DNA reads TGTGCCACCAGCACGACGGGACAGTATAACTATGGCTACACCTTC. The full variable domain, its missing parts supplied by reference TRBV15 and TRBJ1-2, is DAMVIQNPRYQVTQFGKPVTLSCSQTLNHNVMYWYQQKSSQAPKLLFHYYDKDFNNEADTPDNFQSRRPNTSFCFLDIRSPGLGDTAMYLCATSTTGQYNYGYTFGSGTRLTVV.

The rearrangement joins TRBV28 to TRBJ1-2, with TRBD1 identical over 9 bases. V lost 5 bases to trimming and J lost 4 bases; unmatched junction nucleotides: 11. CDR1 and CDR2 from the germline V gene are MDHEN and SYDVKM. The CDR3 spans 16 residues. This CDR3 is CASSPADRGLTYGYTF. The DNA for the CDR3 is TGTGCCAGCAGTCCTGCGGACAGGGGCTTGACCTATGGCTACACCTTC.

V usage is TRBV15 and J usage is TRBJ1-3; 7 bases map to TRBD1. CDR1 is LNHNV, CDR2 YYDKDF, per germline (reference sequence). V lost 0 bases, J lost 3 bases, and 2 bases stayed unmatched. This CDR3 is 15 amino acids long. The CDR3 DNA reads as TGTGCCACCAGCAGAGACGCAGGGGGTGGAAACACCATATATTTT. Translating it yields CATSRDAGGGNTIYF.

V gene TRBV12-1 combines with J gene TRBJ1-5; the D segment call TRBD1 is taken from the table without a DNA check. TRBV12-1 represents a pseudogene. The CDR3 has 16 residues. CDR3 nucleotides: TGTGCCAGCAGCCAAGGACAGGGAATAGGCAATCAGCCCCAGCATTTT. Its translation is CASSQGQGIGNQPQHF.

CDR3 sequence reads: CASSSPYRDQPQHF. For the CDR3, the DNA is TGTGCCAGCAGTTCACCGTACAGGGATCAGCCCCAGCATTTT. V is TRBV28 and J is TRBJ1-5; D possibly corresponds to TRBD1 (6 bases). This CDR3 contains 14 residues. Per germline, CDR1 MDHEN and CDR2 SYDVKM. V lost 4 bases, J lost 5 bases, and 12 bases lay in between. Supplemented by reference TRBV28 and TRBJ1-5, the full variable domain reads DVKVTQSSRYLVKRTGEKVFLECVQDMDHENMFWYRQDPGLGLRLIYFSYDVKMKEKGDIPEGYSVSREKKERFSLILESASTNQTSMYLCASSSPYRDQPQHFGDGTRLSIL.

The gene calls are TRBV10-1 and TRBJ2-7; TRBD1 agrees at 9 bases. The V segment lost 6 bases and the J segment 3 bases; nucleotides outside the gene matches: 9. The length of the CDR3 is 15 residues. CDR1 WNHNN and CDR2 SYGVQD come from the germline V gene (reference sequence). The DNA of the CDR3 is TGCGCCAGCAGCGGGGACAGGGTAATTCGCTACGAGCAGTACTTC. Amino acids: CASSGDRVIRYEQYF.

The chain uses TRBV28 and TRBJ2-2; 11 nucleotides match TRBD1. This CDR3 has 15 residues. CDR1 and CDR2 (germline): MDHEN, SYDVKM. With 4 bases clipped from V and 5 bases from J, the junction kept 3 bases outside the gene matches. The CDR3 DNA follows: TGTGCCAGCAGTTCGGGACAGGGGGGGACCGGGGAGCTGTTTTTT. This translates into CASSSGQGGTGELFF.

This chain links TRBV18 with TRBJ2-7; D not certain. The V end was cut by 2 bases, the J end by 2 bases, with 4 bases between. The CDR3 totals 12 residues. Per germline, CDR1 KGHSH and CDR2 LQKENI. Written as DNA, the CDR3 is TGTGCCAGCTCACCAACAGCCTACGAGCAGTACTTC. It translates to CASSPTAYEQYF.

The V call is TRBV6-6, the J call TRBJ2-2; weak D call: TRBD2 (5 bases). Trimming cost V 1 base and J 5 bases, with 11 bases left between them. The CDR3 length is 15 residues. Germline V gene data show CDR1 as MNHNY and CDR2 as SVGAGI (reference sequence). The CDR3: CASSYYARGTGELFF. CDR3 coding DNA: TGTGCCAGCAGTTACTATGCCCGCGGGACCGGGGAGCTGTTTTTT.

The chain uses TRBV14 and TRBJ1-2; D possibly corresponds to TRBD1 (6 bases). V dropped 3 bases and J dropped 1 base, with 18 bases sitting between them. CDR3 length equals 17 residues. Looked up from germline, CDR1 is SGHDN and CDR2 is FVKESK. The CDR3 is CASSHLTPQGSNYGYTF. The CDR3 coding sequence is TGTGCCAGCAGCCACCTGACTCCCCAGGGGAGTAACTATGGCTACACCTTC.

The chain recombines TRBV19 with TRBJ1-2; D not resolved. There are 14 residues in the CDR3. Germline V CDR1 and CDR2: LNHDA, SQIVND (reference sequence). V shed 3 bases and J shed 8 bases, with 16 bases lying between them. The CDR3 DNA follows: TGTGCCAGTAGTATCGGTGGTTCGACTGGGGGCTACACCTTC. Its translation is CASSIGGSTGGYTF.

The chain joins TRBV5-1 to TRBJ2-3, with TRBD2 matching over 11 bases. The CDR3 contains 14 residues. J gave up 4 bases and V 6 bases, and 4 bases lay outside the gene matches. Germline V CDR1 and CDR2: SGHRS, YFSETQ. CDR3 nucleotide sequence: TGCGCCAGCAACCTAGCGGGGGGTCCAGATACGCAGTATTTT. Protein sequence: CASNLAGGPDTQYF. The entire variable domain, with the rest obtained from reference TRBV5-1 and TRBJ2-3, is as follows: KAGVTQTPRYLIKTRGQQVTLSCSPISGHRSVSWYQQTPGQGLQFLFEYFSETQRNKGNFPGRFSGRQFSNSRSEMNVSTLELGDSALYLCASNLAGGPDTQYFGPGTRLTVL.

V usage is TRBV2 and J usage is TRBJ1-5; D possibly corresponds to TRBD1 (5 bases). The CDR3 runs to 16 residues. The ends were cut back, 1 base at V and 2 bases at J, with 12 bases in the middle. Germline lookup yields CDR1 SNHLY and CDR2 FYNNEI. The CDR3 region is CASSEEMGGGNQPQHF. The CDR3 DNA sequence: TGTGCCAGCAGTGAAGAGATGGGAGGGGGCAATCAGCCCCAGCATTTT.

V gene TRBV28 combines with J gene TRBJ2-5; 9 bases align to TRBD1. Germline V CDR1 and CDR2: MDHEN, SYDVKM. The CDR3 is 14 residues long. The trim removed 6 bases at V and 5 bases at J, leaving 7 bases unmatched. The CDR3 bases are TGTGCCAGCAGCTCCGGACAGGGGTCGGAGACCCAGTACTTC. It translates to CASSSGQGSETQYF.

The genes are TRBV19 and TRBJ1-5, with 8 bases fitting TRBD1. Trimming took 2 bases from V and 7 from J; bases not matched to a gene: 13. This CDR3 region has 17 residues. Germline V gene lookup returns CDR1 LNHDA and CDR2 SQIVND (reference sequence). CDR3 in amino acids: CASSIRGGGDRGQPQHF. In DNA form, the CDR3 reads TGTGCCAGTAGTATAAGGGGGGGAGGAGACAGGGGACAGCCCCAGCATTTT.